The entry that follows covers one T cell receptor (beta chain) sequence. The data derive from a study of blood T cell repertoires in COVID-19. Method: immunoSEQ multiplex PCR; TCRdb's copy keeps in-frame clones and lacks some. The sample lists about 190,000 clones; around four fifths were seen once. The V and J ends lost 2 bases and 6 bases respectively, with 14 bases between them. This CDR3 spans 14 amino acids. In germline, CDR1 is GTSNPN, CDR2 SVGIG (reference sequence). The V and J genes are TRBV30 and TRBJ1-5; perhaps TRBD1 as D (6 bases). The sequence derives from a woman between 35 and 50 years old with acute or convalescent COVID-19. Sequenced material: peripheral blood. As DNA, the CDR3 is TGTGCCTGGAGTAGGCCAGGGGCCTTTCAGCCCCAGCATTTT. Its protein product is CAWSRPGAFQPQHF. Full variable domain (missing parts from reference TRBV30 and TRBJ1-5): SQTIHQWPATLVQPVGSPLSLECTVEGTSNPNLYWYRQAAGRGLQLLFYSVGIGQISSEVPQNLSASRPQDRQFILSSKKLLLSDSGFYLCAWSRPGAFQPQHFGDGTRLSIL.